These T cell receptor beta chains were read from a single sample in a study of Ad26.COV2.S vaccination and SARS-CoV-2 variants. Sequencing used immunoSEQ multiplex PCR; TCRdb keeps in-frame clones, though not all of them. This table holds roughly 680,000 clones, about 89% found once. Sequenced material: peripheral blood, taken in a trial of Ad26.COV2.S vaccine versus placebo. The source of these receptors is a person between 18 and 65 years old who received the Ad26.COV2.S COVID-19 vaccine or a placebo. Each CDR3 is given with its conserved first and last residue. Fields, in order: V gene, clone size, J gene, D gene, CDR3 protein, CDR3 DNA. D genes are given only for firm matches. Rows give clone size only sometimes, using once, few, many, or a class for an expanded clone.

v_gene: TRBV7-9
abundance: few
j_gene: TRBJ2-1
d_gene: TRBD2
CDR3aa: CATDWGLGVNEQFF
CDR3nt: TGTGCCACCGATTGGGGACTAGGGGTCAATGAGCAGTTCTTC

v_gene: TRBV11-2
abundance: -
j_gene: TRBJ2-1
d_gene: -
CDR3aa: CASSLDARFGNEQFF
CDR3nt: TGTGCCAGCAGCTTAGATGCTCGCTTCGGTAATGAGCAGTTCTTC

v_gene: TRBV5-6
abundance: -
j_gene: TRBJ2-5
d_gene: TRBD2
CDR3aa: CASSLRGGSGETQYF
CDR3nt: TGTGCCAGCAGCTTGCGCGGCGGGAGCGGGGAGACCCAGTACTTC

v_gene: TRBV10-3
abundance: -
j_gene: TRBJ2-3
d_gene: TRBD2
CDR3aa: CAISFSGGAEDTQYF
CDR3nt: TGTGCCATCAGCTTTAGCGGGGGGGCAGAGGATACGCAGTATTTT

v_gene: TRBV5-3
abundance: -
j_gene: TRBJ1-6
d_gene: TRBD1
CDR3aa: CARSRLGQGETYNSPLHF
CDR3nt: TGTGCCAGAAGCCGCCTGGGACAGGGGGAAACCTATAATTCACCCCTCCACTTT

v_gene: TRBV20-1
abundance: -
j_gene: TRBJ2-5
d_gene: TRBD2
CDR3aa: CSASLPGTSGGETQYF
CDR3nt: TGCAGTGCTAGTTTACCCGGGACTAGCGGGGGGGAGACCCAGTACTTC

v_gene: TRBV5-4
abundance: -
j_gene: TRBJ2-3
d_gene: -
CDR3aa: CASSLVSILSTDTQYF
CDR3nt: TGTGCCAGCAGCTTGGTTAGCATATTAAGCACAGATACGCAGTATTTT

v_gene: TRBV7-9
abundance: -
j_gene: TRBJ1-3
d_gene: -
CDR3aa: CASSLPGQGNTIYF
CDR3nt: TGTGCCAGCAGCTTACCCGGACAGGGAAACACCATATATTTT

v_gene: TRBV27
abundance: -
j_gene: TRBJ1-2
d_gene: -
CDR3aa: CASSQDRHYGYTF
CDR3nt: TGTGCCAGCAGCCAAGACAGGCACTATGGCTACACCTTC

v_gene: TRBV7-9
abundance: -
j_gene: TRBJ1-2
d_gene: -
CDR3aa: CASSQANYGYTF
CDR3nt: TGTGCCAGCAGCCAGGCCAACTATGGCTACACCTTC

v_gene: TRBV10-3
abundance: -
j_gene: TRBJ2-7
d_gene: -
CDR3aa: CAISERTADEQYF
CDR3nt: TGTGCCATCAGTGAAAGGACAGCCGACGAGCAGTACTTC

v_gene: TRBV2
abundance: -
j_gene: TRBJ1-6
d_gene: TRBD1
CDR3aa: CASRTPDREHSPLHF
CDR3nt: TGTGCCAGCAGGACCCCCGACAGGGAGCATTCACCCCTCCACTTT

v_gene: TRBV27
abundance: -
j_gene: TRBJ2-5
d_gene: -
CDR3aa: CASSSGRTQETQYF
CDR3nt: TGTGCCAGCAGTTCGGGACGGACCCAAGAGACCCAGTACTTC

v_gene: TRBV12-5
abundance: few
j_gene: TRBJ1-2
d_gene: -
CDR3aa: CASGLGSYGYTF
CDR3nt: TGTGCTAGTGGTTTGGGTAGCTATGGCTACACCTTC

v_gene: TRBV10-3
abundance: -
j_gene: TRBJ2-7
d_gene: TRBD1
CDR3aa: CAISIPGQGIHEQYF
CDR3nt: TGTGCCATCAGTATTCCGGGACAGGGGATTCACGAGCAGTACTTC

v_gene: TRBV5-4
abundance: once
j_gene: TRBJ2-7
d_gene: TRBD2
CDR3aa: CASSPGLAGRDEQYF
CDR3nt: TGTGCCAGCAGTCCAGGACTAGCGGGACGCGACGAGCAGTACTTC

v_gene: TRBV7-8
abundance: -
j_gene: TRBJ2-3
d_gene: -
CDR3aa: CASSSGAGYWDTQYF
CDR3nt: TGTGCCAGCAGCTCAGGCGCAGGGTACTGGGATACGCAGTATTTT

v_gene: TRBV18
abundance: -
j_gene: TRBJ2-3
d_gene: -
CDR3aa: CASSPEADTQYF
CDR3nt: TGTGCCAGCTCACCAGAGGCGGATACGCAGTATTTT

v_gene: TRBV5-1
abundance: -
j_gene: TRBJ2-7
d_gene: -
CDR3aa: CASSLDHEQYF
CDR3nt: TGCGCCAGCAGCTTGGACCACGAGCAGTACTTC

v_gene: TRBV6-5
abundance: -
j_gene: TRBJ1-5
d_gene: -
CDR3aa: CASSHVASNQPQHF
CDR3nt: TGTGCCAGCTCCCACGTGGCCTCCAATCAGCCCCAGCATTTT

v_gene: TRBV7-2
abundance: -
j_gene: TRBJ2-1
d_gene: -
CDR3aa: CASSLSLAINNEQFF
CDR3nt: TGTGCCAGCAGCTTAAGCCTAGCGATAAACAATGAGCAGTTCTTC

v_gene: TRBV2
abundance: few
j_gene: TRBJ1-5
d_gene: -
CDR3aa: CASRPTWGLNQPQHF
CDR3nt: TGTGCCAGCAGGCCGACTTGGGGGTTAAATCAGCCCCAGCATTTT

v_gene: TRBV6-6
abundance: -
j_gene: TRBJ2-1
d_gene: -
CDR3aa: CASSRADEQFF
CDR3nt: TGTGCCAGCAGCAGGGCCGATGAGCAGTTCTTC

v_gene: TRBV7-2
abundance: -
j_gene: TRBJ2-5
d_gene: -
CDR3aa: CASSLKGQTMSQETQYF
CDR3nt: TGTGCCAGCAGCTTAAAAGGACAGACTATGTCCCAAGAGACCCAGTACTTC

v_gene: TRBV7-6
abundance: few
j_gene: TRBJ2-3
d_gene: -
CDR3aa: CASSLAGGGSTDTQYF
CDR3nt: TGTGCCAGCAGCTTAGCGGGGGGAGGAAGCACAGATACGCAGTATTTT

v_gene: TRBV7-8
abundance: -
j_gene: TRBJ2-7
d_gene: -
CDR3aa: CASSRDRGSYEQYF
CDR3nt: TGTGCCAGCAGCCGAGACAGAGGCTCCTACGAGCAGTACTTC

v_gene: TRBV21-1
abundance: -
j_gene: TRBJ2-4
d_gene: -
CDR3aa: CASSGTPNLAKNIQYF
CDR3nt: TGTGCCAGCAGCGGGACGCCGAATCTAGCCAAAAACATTCAGTACTTC

v_gene: TRBV6-6
abundance: -
j_gene: TRBJ1-2
d_gene: TRBD1
CDR3aa: CASSYGGTGGREGYTF
CDR3nt: TGTGCCAGCAGTTACGGAGGGACAGGGGGCCGGGAAGGCTACACCTTC

v_gene: TRBV9
abundance: -
j_gene: TRBJ1-3
d_gene: TRBD1
CDR3aa: CASSVQEQGAGGNTIYF
CDR3nt: TGTGCCAGCAGCGTACAAGAACAGGGGGCTGGAGGAAACACCATATATTTT

v_gene: TRBV7-9
abundance: -
j_gene: TRBJ2-3
d_gene: -
CDR3aa: CASSLVQGGADTQYF
CDR3nt: TGTGCCAGCAGCTTAGTGCAGGGGGGGGCAGATACGCAGTATTTT

v_gene: TRBV15
abundance: -
j_gene: TRBJ2-1
d_gene: TRBD2
CDR3aa: CATSLRGDRHEQFF
CDR3nt: TGTGCCACCAGTTTACGGGGGGACCGGCATGAGCAGTTCTTC

v_gene: TRBV25-1
abundance: -
j_gene: TRBJ2-7
d_gene: TRBD2
CDR3aa: CASSFSGGMGPYEQYF
CDR3nt: TGTGCCAGCAGTTTTTCGGGAGGAATGGGGCCCTACGAGCAGTACTTC

v_gene: TRBV19
abundance: -
j_gene: TRBJ1-1
d_gene: -
CDR3aa: CASSIVKGNTEAFF
CDR3nt: TGTGCCAGTAGTATAGTAAAAGGGAACACTGAAGCTTTCTTT

v_gene: TRBV30
abundance: -
j_gene: TRBJ1-4
d_gene: -
CDR3aa: CAWSEGWGNEKLFF
CDR3nt: TGTGCCTGGAGTGAGGGTTGGGGTAATGAAAAACTGTTTTTT

v_gene: TRBV10-3
abundance: -
j_gene: TRBJ1-1
d_gene: TRBD1
CDR3aa: CAIKGAGSGTEAFF
CDR3nt: TGTGCCATCAAGGGGGCCGGGAGTGGGACTGAAGCTTTCTTT

v_gene: TRBV18
abundance: -
j_gene: TRBJ2-7
d_gene: -
CDR3aa: CASSPAGTFNYEQYF
CDR3nt: TGTGCCAGCTCACCCGCCGGGACTTTCAACTACGAGCAGTACTTC

v_gene: TRBV4-3
abundance: few
j_gene: TRBJ1-2
d_gene: -
CDR3aa: CASSQDSGGVGAYGYTF
CDR3nt: TGCGCCAGCAGCCAAGATAGTGGCGGGGTTGGAGCCTATGGCTACACCTTC

v_gene: TRBV7-8
abundance: -
j_gene: TRBJ1-3
d_gene: -
CDR3aa: CASSLGPRGEAGNTIYF
CDR3nt: TGTGCCAGCAGCTTGGGACCTAGGGGGGAGGCTGGAAACACCATATATTTT

v_gene: TRBV4-3
abundance: -
j_gene: TRBJ1-6
d_gene: -
CDR3aa: CASSQELVAHNSPLHF
CDR3nt: TGCGCCAGCAGCCAAGAATTGGTAGCGCATAATTCACCCCTCCACTTT

v_gene: TRBV7-9
abundance: -
j_gene: TRBJ2-1
d_gene: -
CDR3aa: CASSLVSEEQFF
CDR3nt: TGTGCCAGCAGCTTAGTTTCGGAGGAGCAGTTCTTC